Ten or more counts support the clone carrying this T cell receptor (beta chain). The antigen is undetermined. Each ophthalmopathy patient scored at least 3 on the Clinical Activity Score and at least 4 on NOSPECS grade, with duration under 3 months. In making diagnoses, clinical symptoms, serum thyroxine and TRAb, thyroid ultrasound and orbital computed tomography were all used. This entry belongs to a study of T cells in Graves' hyperthyroidism and ophthalmopathy. Whole-study results and caveats: Among thyroid clonotypes expanded above 0.001, most also appeared in blood. Median prediction lead before ophthalmopathy onset was 5.5 to 7 months with the model.

Regions amplified from RNA transcripts were the TCR beta CDR3 regions. HTBI primers drove first-round RT-PCR of the TCR CDR3. TCRdb re-called the multiplex PCR reads with MiXCR, one entry per CDR3 protein. In the table there are fewer than 750,000 distinct CDR3 sequences, 14% to 15% of which are singletons. This CDR3 comprises 12 residues. Germline CDR1 and CDR2: SEHNR and FQNEAQ (reference sequence). V was shortened by 5 bases and J by 10 bases, with 14 bases between the two germline ends. The chain links TRBV7-9 to TRBJ1-1; D possibly corresponds to TRBD1 (5 bases). The receptor was isolated from a woman in her forties with Graves' ophthalmopathy. The specimen was blood. Here the CDR3 DNA reads TGTGCCAGCAGCAGTTTACAGGAGGCAGCTTTCTTT. This codes for CASSSLQEAAFF.